Listed below are T cell receptor beta chains from one sample, sequenced in a study of T cell responses to AZD1222 COVID-19 vaccine. Clones were sequenced by immunoSEQ multiplex PCR, and TCRdb holds only the in-frame ones, with some missing. The table records about 120,000 clones, 89% of them present only once. This specimen consisted of peripheral blood, obtained on day 0 of AZD1222 vaccination. Source of these receptors: an adult in good health. Both conserved end residues are part of each CDR3. D genes are given only for firm matches. Size tells how often a clone was seen (once, few, many) or the class of an expanded clone, and some rows leave it out.

>NA|NA|TRBJ2-3|16|TRBV5-6
TGTGCCAGCAGCCAAAATGGGACTTACCGTCGCGATACGCAGTATTTT
CASSQNGTYRRDTQYF
>few|TRBD2|TRBJ2-1|16|TRBV5-1
TGCGCCAGCAGCTTGGGTTTTGGCGGGGGGGCTGATGAGCAGTTCTTC
CASSLGFGGGADEQFF
>NA|NA|TRBJ1-1|12|TRBV18
TGTGCCAGCTCAGGGGGGAACACTGAAGCTTTCTTT
CASSGGNTEAFF
>NA|TRBD1|TRBJ2-7|15|TRBV10-2
TGCGCCAGCAGGAGGGGACAGTCTGAACGCTACGAGCAGTACTTC
CASRRGQSERYEQYF
>once|NA|TRBJ2-1|17|TRBV3-1/TRBV3-2
TGTGCCAGCAGCCAAGATGCCATAGGGAGCATCTACAATGAGCAGTTCTTC
CASSQDAIGSIYNEQFF
>NA|NA|TRBJ2-3|15|TRBV5-1
TGCGCCAGCAGCAGCCAAGCCCCCAGCACAGATACGCAGTATTTT
CASSSQAPSTDTQYF
>NA|NA|TRBJ2-2|16|TRBV5-1
TGCGCCAGCAGCGGCGGGACGGTTGATAACACCGGGGAGCTGTTTTTT
CASSGGTVDNTGELFF
>NA|TRBD1|TRBJ2-5|15|TRBV24-1
TGTGCCACCAGTCTTGGGACAGGGGATTCGGAGACCCAGTACTTC
CATSLGTGDSETQYF
>NA|TRBD1|TRBJ1-4|14|TRBV7-8
TGTGCCAGCAGCTTGCAGGGGGCATCGGAAAAACTGTTTTTT
CASSLQGASEKLFF
>few|TRBD1|TRBJ2-5|15|TRBV7-8
TGTGCCAGCAGCCCCCAGGGGGCCTTCCAAGAGACCCAGTACTTC
CASSPQGAFQETQYF
>few|NA|TRBJ2-6|16|TRBV6-4
TGTGCCAGCAGTGACTCAGGGGGCTCTGGGGCCAACGTCCTGACTTTC
CASSDSGGSGANVLTF
>NA|NA|TRBJ1-2|17|TRBV7-3
TGTGCCATCGGCCCTGGGGGGCCGCTATCTCCAAGCTATGGCTACACCTTC
CAIGPGGPLSPSYGYTF
>NA|NA|TRBJ2-5|13|TRBV5-1
TGCGCCAGCAGCTATATCGTTCAAGAGACCCAGTACTTC
CASSYIVQETQYF
>NA|NA|TRBJ1-2|13|TRBV29-1
TGCAGCGTGGAGAGGGGGGCCGACTATGGCTACACCTTC
CSVERGADYGYTF
>NA|TRBD1|TRBJ1-1|18|TRBV6-6
TGTGCCAGCAGTCCCGGGGGAGGGGGCCCCATTAAGAACACTGAAGCTTTCTTT
CASSPGGGGPIKNTEAFF
>NA|NA|TRBJ2-3|17|TRBV7-2
TGTGCCAGCAGCCCCCAGGTCCGTGGGGGGGCGGGAGATACGCAGTATTTT
CASSPQVRGGAGDTQYF
>NA|NA|TRBJ2-4|11|TRBV2
TGTGCCAGCATCGACGCAAACATTCAGTACTTC
CASIDANIQYF
>NA|NA|TRBJ2-3|14|TRBV11-3
TGTGCCAGCAGCCCGGGTCCGCCGGGGTGGGTGCAGTATTTT
CASSPGPPGWVQYF
>NA|NA|TRBJ2-5|16|TRBV5-4
TGTGCCAGCAGCCGCGGTGGGGTGCGGACGAAAGAGACCCAGTACTTC
CASSRGGVRTKETQYF
>NA|NA|TRBJ1-3|15|TRBV15
TGTGCCACCAACACCGGGACCGCCTCTGGAAACACCATATATTTT
CATNTGTASGNTIYF
>NA|NA|TRBJ1-5|11|TRBV30
TGTGCCTGGGGGGAAAATCAGCCCCAGCATTTT
CAWGENQPQHF
>NA|NA|TRBJ1-2|16|TRBV19
TGTGCCAGTAGTAGGAAGGGGACAACTTTTAACTATGGCTACACCTTC
CASSRKGTTFNYGYTF
>NA|NA|TRBJ2-4|16|TRBV7-9
TGTGCCAGCAGCTTCTCAAGGGGGAGGGAACAAAACATTCAGTACTTC
CASSFSRGREQNIQYF
>NA|NA|TRBJ2-2|14|TRBV19
TGTGCCAGTAGGAAATACAGGGACACCGGGGAGCTGTTTTTT
CASRKYRDTGELFF
>NA|NA|TRBJ1-5|14|TRBV10-3
TGTGCCATCAGAGGGGACTCTAGCAATCAGCCCCAGCATTTT
CAIRGDSSNQPQHF
>NA|NA|TRBJ1-1|18|TRBV5-1
TGCGCCAGCAGCTGGGGACCCGGGACGGCTAGTTCGAACACTGAAGCTTTCTTT
CASSWGPGTASSNTEAFF
>NA|NA|TRBJ1-1|14|TRBV7-9
TGTGCCAGCAGCTTAGGTGGCCGTCCGACTGAAGCTTTCTTT
CASSLGGRPTEAFF
>NA|NA|TRBJ1-2|13|TRBV27
TGTGCCAGCAGTTCGGACAGCTACTATGGCTACACCTTC
CASSSDSYYGYTF
>once|TRBD1|TRBJ1-2|16|TRBV7-9
TGTGCCAGCAGCGGGGGACAGGGGCCGCCCCCCCATGGCTACACCTTC
CASSGGQGPPPHGYTF
>NA|NA|TRBJ2-7|15|TRBV19
TGTGCCAGTAGTGCCCGGACTCACGTTACCTACGAGCAGTACTTC
CASSARTHVTYEQYF
>NA|TRBD1|TRBJ1-5|15|TRBV5-1
TGCGCCAGCAGCTGGGGGACAGGGGGGCATCAGCCCCAGCATTTT
CASSWGTGGHQPQHF
>NA|NA|TRBJ1-2|15|TRBV6-5
TGTGCCAGCAGTTACTTCGGGCAGGGCCGCTATGGCTACACCTTC
CASSYFGQGRYGYTF
>once|NA|TRBJ2-5|12|TRBV29-1
TGCAGCGCCGGTGGGGACCAAGAGACCCAGTACTTC
CSAGGDQETQYF
>NA|NA|TRBJ2-7|12|TRBV29-1
TGCAGCGTTGAAAACCAGGGTACCGAGCAGTACTTC
CSVENQGTEQYF
>NA|TRBD2|TRBJ2-7|15|TRBV5-1
TGCGCCAGCAAACCGGGACTAGCGGGGCCCTACGAGCAGTACTTC
CASKPGLAGPYEQYF
>NA|NA|TRBJ2-7|13|TRBV5-1
TGCGCCAGCAGCTTTAACTGGAATGGCGAGCAGTACTTC
CASSFNWNGEQYF
>NA|TRBD1|TRBJ1-5|17|TRBV4-1
TGCGCCAGCAGCCCGACAATAGACAGGGTGGCTAATCAGCCCCAGCATTTT
CASSPTIDRVANQPQHF
>NA|NA|TRBJ1-2|12|TRBV5-1
TGCGCCAGCAGCAACGATAACTATGGCTACACCTTC
CASSNDNYGYTF
>NA|NA|TRBJ1-2|13|TRBV27
TGTGCCAGCAGTACCCGGGACAAGCTGCCTCTCGCCTTC
CASSTRDKLPLAF
>NA|NA|TRBJ2-2|13|TRBV3-1/TRBV3-2
TGTGCCAGCAGCCCCTCATACACCGGGGAGCTGTTTTTT
CASSPSYTGELFF
>NA|NA|TRBJ2-5|14|TRBV4-2
TGTGCCAGCAGCCAAGCTTCGGAACAAGAGACCCAGTACTTC
CASSQASEQETQYF
>NA|TRBD1|TRBJ1-2|13|TRBV2
TGTGCCAGCACCGGGACAGCTAACTATGGCTACACCTTC
CASTGTANYGYTF
>NA|NA|TRBJ2-5|13|TRBV19
TGTGCCAGTAGTATAGGAGGTCAAGAGACCCAGTACTTC
CASSIGGQETQYF
>NA|NA|TRBJ2-5|16|TRBV18
TGTGCCAGCTCACAGAACGGGCCAGGAGGACAAGAGACCCAGTACTTC
CASSQNGPGGQETQYF
>NA|NA|TRBJ1-1|11|TRBV20-1
TGCAGTGCTAGACGGACCACTGAAGCTTTCTTT
CSARRTTEAFF
>NA|NA|TRBJ1-3|16|TRBV5-1
TGCGCCAGCAGCTTGGAGGGGGGAAGCTCTGGAAACACCATATATTTT
CASSLEGGSSGNTIYF
>NA|NA|TRBJ1-6|14|TRBV7-9
TGTGCCAGCAGCTTAGCACTAACTCATTCACCCCTCCACTTT
CASSLALTHSPLHF
>NA|NA|TRBJ2-2|10|TRBV7-9
TGTGCCAGCAGCTCCGGGGAGCTGTTTTTT
CASSSGELFF
>NA|NA|TRBJ2-7|13|TRBV2
TGTGCCAGCAGTTGGACTACGTTCGGCGAGCAGTACTTC
CASSWTTFGEQYF
>few|NA|TRBJ1-1|13|TRBV11-2
TGTGCCAGCAGCTGGGAGGGGGACACTGAAGCTTTCTTT
CASSWEGDTEAFF
>NA|NA|TRBJ2-3|14|TRBV2
TGTGCCAGCAGTGAGAACAGATACACAGATACGCAGTATTTT
CASSENRYTDTQYF
>NA|NA|TRBJ1-5|14|TRBV3-1/TRBV3-2
TGTGCCAGCAGCCAAGATGTGTCGGGCCAGCCCCAGCATTTT
CASSQDVSGQPQHF
>NA|NA|TRBJ1-5|19|TRBV12-5
TGTGCTAGTGGTTTGGTACTTGGGCCACAGGCTACAATTAATCAGCCCCAGCATTTT
CASGLVLGPQATINQPQHF
>NA|NA|TRBJ2-1|12|TRBV30
TGTGCCGCGGACTTCCCGTTCGAAGAGCAGTTCTTC
CAADFPFEEQFF
>NA|NA|TRBJ2-1|11|TRBV5-1
TGCGCCAGCAGCTTCGGCTGGGAGCAGTTCTTC
CASSFGWEQFF